The rows below give T cell receptor beta chains drawn from one sample of a study of T cells after yellow fever vaccination. MiXCR was run by TCRdb on the 5' RACE reads, yielding one entry per CDR3 protein. The data contain under 550,000 distinct CDR3 sequences, 21% of them singletons. This specimen consisted of PBMCs, obtained roughly 20 days after the first yellow fever vaccination. These TCRs come from a man aged 18 to 29 who received the YFV17D yellow fever vaccine. Each CDR3 is given with its conserved first and last residue. D genes are given only for firm matches. Clone size appears in some rows only: once, few, many, or a class for an expanded clone.

j_call | v_call | clone_size | d_call | cdr3_nt | cdr3_aa
TRBJ2-5 | TRBV4-1 | few | NA | TGCGCCAGCAGCCAAGCCCCCACCGTTGCGCGTACCCGGTTTACCCAGTACTTC | CASSQAPTVARTRFTQYF
TRBJ2-5 | TRBV2 | NA | NA | TGTGCCAGCAGTCCCTCTGGGGGGCCAGAGACCCAGTACTTC | CASSPSGGPETQYF
TRBJ2-3 | TRBV7-2 | NA | TRBD2 | TGTGCCAGCAGCCGTCGGGGGGGCGCAACAGATACGCAGTATTTT | CASSRRGGATDTQYF
TRBJ2-3 | TRBV7-2 | NA | TRBD2 | TGTGCCAGCAGCTTTGCTAGCGGGGGGGCAGGAGATACGCAGTATTTT | CASSFASGGAGDTQYF
TRBJ2-3 | TRBV30 | few | NA | TGTGCCTGGAGTTTCGGCGCCGATACGCAGTATTTT | CAWSFGADTQYF
TRBJ2-2 | TRBV15 | NA | NA | TGTGCCACCAGCAGAGATTGGCAGATAGGGGATGACACCGGGGAGCTGTTTTTT | CATSRDWQIGDDTGELFF
TRBJ2-5 | TRBV7-2 | few | TRBD2 | TGTGCCAGCAGCCCATCCCCGGGACTATTAGAGACCCAGTACTTC | CASSPSPGLLETQYF
TRBJ1-2 | TRBV18 | many | NA | TGTGCCAGCTCACCAGGGGATGGCTACACCTTC | CASSPGDGYTF
TRBJ1-1 | TRBV5-5 | few | TRBD1 | TGTGCCAGCAGCCCCGATGGACAGGGAAGCATGAACACTGAAGCTTTCTTT | CASSPDGQGSMNTEAFF
TRBJ2-2 | TRBV7-2 | NA | NA | TGTGCCAGCAGCTCTCAGGAGAACACCGGGGAGCTGTTTTTT | CASSSQENTGELFF
TRBJ1-1 | TRBV7-2 | NA | NA | TGTGCCAGCAGCTTCTTCGCTGAAGCTTTCTTT | CASSFFAEAFF
TRBJ1-2 | TRBV6-1 | few | NA | TGTGCCAGCCGCTTGCCAGGGGCCTATGGCTACACCTTC | CASRLPGAYGYTF
TRBJ2-7 | TRBV6-5 | few | TRBD1 | TGTGCCAGCAGTTTCGATCCGGGACAGGCGTACGAGCAGTACTTC | CASSFDPGQAYEQYF
TRBJ2-2 | TRBV6-5 | few | NA | TGTGCCAGCAGCCGGACTTACCCCGGGGAGCTGTTTTTT | CASSRTYPGELFF
TRBJ2-2 | TRBV20-1 | few | NA | TGCAGTGCTAGTGACCGCTCGAACACCGGGGAGCTGTTTTTT | CSASDRSNTGELFF
TRBJ1-6 | TRBV12-3/TRBV12-4 | few | NA | TGTGCCAGCAGTTTCAGCCCCTCACCCCTCCACTTT | CASSFSPSPLHF
TRBJ1-1 | TRBV6-2/TRBV6-3 | few | TRBD1 | TGTGCCAGCAGTGCGGACAGGGGGCCTGAAGCTTTCTTT | CASSADRGPEAFF
TRBJ2-2 | TRBV6-2/TRBV6-3 | few | TRBD1 | TGTGCCAGCAGACGCAAGGGACAGGGGGCCCCGAACACCGGGGAGCTGTTTTTT | CASRRKGQGAPNTGELFF
TRBJ2-7 | TRBV23-1 | NA | TRBD2 | TGCGCCAGCAATCAGGGCGGGGGAGCCTACGAGCAGTACTTC | CASNQGGGAYEQYF
TRBJ2-1 | TRBV3-1 | NA | TRBD2 | TGTGCCAGCAGCCAAGGGACTAGCGCTTCAAGCTCCTACAATGAGCAGTTCTTC | CASSQGTSASSSYNEQFF
TRBJ2-3 | TRBV5-1 | many | NA | NA | CASSFGPGTDTQYF
TRBJ2-3 | TRBV7-9 | NA | TRBD1 | TGTGCCAGCATCAGTACAGGGGGCGGACCAGATACGCAGTATTTT | CASISTGGGPDTQYF
TRBJ2-4 | TRBV25-1 | NA | TRBD1 | TGTGCCAGCAGTGTTCGGGACAGGGGTTCCCAAAACATTCAGTACTTC | CASSVRDRGSQNIQYF
TRBJ2-3 | TRBV5-6 | NA | NA | TGTGCCAGCAGCTTGGAAGGGGCTATCACAGATACGCAGTATTTT | CASSLEGAITDTQYF
TRBJ1-6 | TRBV3-1 | NA | NA | TGTGCCAGCAGCCTCAGAGGGCCTAATTCACCCCTCCACTTT | CASSLRGPNSPLHF
TRBJ2-1 | TRBV25-1 | NA | NA | TGTGCCAGCAGACTGACAGGGAGGGTAGATGAGCAGTTCTTC | CASRLTGRVDEQFF
TRBJ1-3 | TRBV9 | few | NA | TGTGCCAGTGCGGGCAACACCATATATTTT | CASAGNTIYF
TRBJ2-5 | TRBV5-1 | NA | TRBD1 | TGCGCCAGCACACAGGGGCCTGAAGAGACCCAGTACTTC | CASTQGPEETQYF
TRBJ1-5 | TRBV24-1 | NA | NA | TGTGCCACCAGTGTGTCGGGTATCAATCAGCCCCAGCATTTT | CATSVSGINQPQHF
TRBJ2-5 | TRBV6-1 | NA | TRBD2 | TGTGCCAGCAGTCCGCCCCCGGGACTAGCTCTAGAGACCCAGTACTTC | CASSPPPGLALETQYF
TRBJ2-2 | TRBV9 | NA | NA | TGTGCCAGCAGCGCCCTGGGGCAGGGGGGCACCGGGGAGCTGTTTTTT | CASSALGQGGTGELFF
TRBJ2-2 | TRBV29-1 | once | TRBD1 | TGCAGCGTTCGGACAGGGCGGAATGAGGAGCTGTTTTTT | CSVRTGRNEELFF
TRBJ1-1 | TRBV20-1 | few | TRBD1 | TGCAGTGCTGACATGACAGGGCTGAACACTGAAGCTTTCTTT | CSADMTGLNTEAFF
TRBJ1-5 | TRBV4-1 | few | TRBD1 | TGCGCCAGCAGCCAAGGGACAGGGTTCAATCAGCCCCAGCATTTT | CASSQGTGFNQPQHF
TRBJ2-4 | TRBV12-3/TRBV12-4 | few | NA | TGTGCCAGCAGTAAAGACGGCGAAAACATTCAGTACTTC | CASSKDGENIQYF
TRBJ1-2 | TRBV19 | few | NA | TGTGCCAGCTCCAGAACGTTCGAGGAAAACTATGGCTACACCTTC | CASSRTFEENYGYTF
TRBJ2-3 | TRBV4-1 | few | NA | TGCGCCAGCAGCCAAGATTCCCCCGATACGCAGTATTTT | CASSQDSPDTQYF
TRBJ2-3 | TRBV29-1 | NA | TRBD2 | TGCAGCGTTGAAGGGGGAGATAGCGGGGTCACAGATACGCAGTATTTT | CSVEGGDSGVTDTQYF
TRBJ1-1 | TRBV4-2 | NA | NA | TGTGCCAGCAGCCAAGACGTTAACAAGGCTGAAGCTTTCTTT | CASSQDVNKAEAFF
TRBJ1-4 | TRBV20-1 | NA | NA | TGCAGTGCCCCGGCGGGGGGCGGAGAAAAACTGTTTTTT | CSAPAGGGEKLFF
TRBJ1-2 | TRBV7-9 | NA | TRBD1 | TGTGCCAGCAGCCAGAAACGACAGGGATTCAACTATGGCTACACCTTC | CASSQKRQGFNYGYTF
TRBJ2-7 | TRBV7-9 | NA | NA | TGTGCCAGCAGCTTAGTGCACGGGGACACCTACGAGCAGTACTTC | CASSLVHGDTYEQYF
TRBJ2-3 | TRBV12-3/TRBV12-4 | NA | NA | TGTGCCAGCAGCCCCGGGAACCTACTAGGAGATACGCAGTATTTT | CASSPGNLLGDTQYF
TRBJ2-2 | TRBV7-8 | NA | TRBD2 | TGTGCCAGCAGCTTATTTTTCCGGGGGGGCCACACCGGGGAGCTGTTTTTT | CASSLFFRGGHTGELFF
TRBJ1-1 | TRBV5-5 | NA | TRBD1 | TGTGCCAGCAGCGAGGGACAGGCGGCATATAACACTGAAGCTTTCTTT | CASSEGQAAYNTEAFF
TRBJ2-4 | TRBV30 | NA | NA | TGTGCCTGGAGCGCACCCGGGACACTGAAAAACATTCAGTACTTC | CAWSAPGTLKNIQYF
TRBJ2-2 | TRBV7-3 | few | NA | TGTGCCAGCAGCCGGACGGCTACGAACACCGGGGAGCTGTTTTTT | CASSRTATNTGELFF
TRBJ1-1 | TRBV4-1 | NA | TRBD1 | TGCGCCAGCAGCCAAACAGGGGGCCGGGTGGACACTGAAGCTTTCTTT | CASSQTGGRVDTEAFF
TRBJ2-5 | TRBV18 | NA | NA | TGTGCCAGCTCATCGTTGGTCAGGGGCCAAGAGACCCAGTACTTC | CASSSLVRGQETQYF
TRBJ2-5 | TRBV5-1 | many | NA | TGCGCCAGCAGCTCTCTTTTTGGGGAGGAACAAGAGACCCAGTACTTC | CASSSLFGEEQETQYF
TRBJ1-2 | TRBV5-1 | few | NA | TGCGCCAGCAGCTCTCCGGCCCAGGGCGGCTACACCTTC | CASSSPAQGGYTF
TRBJ2-4 | TRBV6-5 | NA | NA | TGTGCCAGCAGTTACTCGACGAGCTCTTTGGGGGACATTCAGTACTTC | CASSYSTSSLGDIQYF
TRBJ2-1 | TRBV4-1 | few | TRBD2 | TGCGCCAGCAGCCAAGATCCACTGGCGGGGGGGATCCATGAGCAGTTCTTC | CASSQDPLAGGIHEQFF
TRBJ1-4 | TRBV6-2/TRBV6-3 | few | NA | TGTGCCAGCAGTAGCACCGGACGTCAACTGTTTTTT | CASSSTGRQLFF
TRBJ2-1 | TRBV5-1 | few | TRBD1 | TGCGCCAGCAGCTTGCAGGGGGCCGGGCAGTTCTTC | CASSLQGAGQFF